This T cell receptor beta chain was identified in a study of blood T cells in healthy people across ages. CDR1 and CDR2 from the germline V gene are SGHVS and FQNEAQ. The CDR3 is made up of 14 amino acids. Trimming removed 5 bases from V and 3 bases from J; junction bases left unmatched: 3. A second PCR of 7 to 11 cycles used a sample-barcoded 5' primer and a J-beta primer mix. TCRdb redid the calling of the 5' RACE reads with MiXCR, one entry per CDR3 protein. There are around 1,100,000 distinct CDR3 sequences in the sample; around two fifths occur only once, and 10% to 15% lies in the top ten. There are many counts of this clonotype. Antigen unknown. Overall study findings and caveats: Naive CD4+ cells and diversity were both higher in long-lived donors than in aged donors.

Sequencing input: blood. This clonotype was sampled from a man between 18 and 29 years old in good health. V is TRBV7-8 and J is TRBJ1-2, with 10 bases that match TRBD1. The CDR3: CASSPTGGYYGYTF. DNA for the CDR3: TGTGCCAGCAGCCCGACAGGGGGCTACTATGGCTACACCTTC.